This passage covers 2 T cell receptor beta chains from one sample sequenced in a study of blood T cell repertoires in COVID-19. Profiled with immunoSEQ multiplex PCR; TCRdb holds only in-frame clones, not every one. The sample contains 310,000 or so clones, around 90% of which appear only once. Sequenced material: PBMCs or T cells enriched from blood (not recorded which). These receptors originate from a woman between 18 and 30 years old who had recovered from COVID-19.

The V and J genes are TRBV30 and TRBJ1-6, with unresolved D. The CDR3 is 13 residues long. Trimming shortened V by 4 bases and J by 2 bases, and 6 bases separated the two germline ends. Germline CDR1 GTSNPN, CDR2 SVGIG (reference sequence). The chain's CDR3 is CAWKLAYNSPLHF. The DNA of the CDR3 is TGTGCCTGGAAATTAGCCTATAATTCACCCCTCCACTTT.

The CDR3 loop is CASSLFPATNEKLFF. For the CDR3, the DNA is TGTGCCAGCAGTTTATTCCCAGCAACTAATGAAAAACTGTTTTTT. This chain links TRBV27 with TRBJ1-4; D gene ambiguous. This CDR3 spans 15 amino acids. Germline V gene lookup returns CDR1 MNHEY and CDR2 SMNVEV (reference sequence). V was cut by 1 base and J by 0 bases, with 6 bases left in between.